This entry lists 14 T cell receptor beta chains sequenced from one sample in a study of blood T cell repertoires in COVID-19. Here immunoSEQ multiplex PCR was the method, and the copy in TCRdb shows in-frame clones only, minus some. The table has approximately 270,000 clones, 75% to 90% seen once. Sequencing was performed on peripheral blood. The receptors stem from a young man with acute or convalescent COVID-19.

V and J are TRBV27 and TRBJ2-1; 8 bases are shared with TRBD2. Trimming cost V 6 bases and J 8 bases; bases outside gene matches: 18. From germline, CDR1 is MNHEY and CDR2 SMNVEV (reference sequence). CDR3 length: 17 amino acids. In DNA, the CDR3 is TGTGCCAGCAGCCTAGGACGAGGACGGGAGGGCCTGTATGAGCAGTTCTTC. It specifies CASSLGRGREGLYEQFF.

CDR3 nucleotides: TGTGCCAGCGTAGCAGGGGAAGCGACTGAAGCTTTCTTT. Translated, it gives CASVAGEATEAFF. The V gene is TRBV28, the J gene TRBJ1-1; possible D gene TRBD1, 6 bases. There are 13 residues in the CDR3. With 8 bases removed from V and 5 bases from J, the gap between germline ends came to 15 bases. Germline V lookup: CDR1 MDHEN, CDR2 SYDVKM.

V gene TRBV6-5 combines with J gene TRBJ1-6; the match to TRBD1 covers 7 bases. The CDR3 extends over 14 amino acids. The V gene's germline CDR1 is MNHEY and CDR2 SVGAGI. The trim removed 6 bases at V and 4 bases at J, leaving 3 bases unmatched. The CDR3 sequence is CASRSGGYNSPLHF. CDR3 DNA: TGTGCCAGCAGGTCAGGGGGTTATAATTCACCCCTCCACTTT.

The CDR3 region has the DNA TGCGCCAGCAGCTTGGCCGCCTCCGCGGGAGGGACCGTTCATACGCAGTATTTT. It yields the protein CASSLAASAGGTVHTQYF. The chain uses TRBV5-1 and TRBJ2-3, with 9 bases identical to TRBD2. The CDR3 is 18 amino acids. Germline loops: CDR1 SGHRS, CDR2 YFSETQ. Trimming removed 0 bases from V and 7 bases from J; junction bases left unmatched: 15.

This rearrangement joins TRBV6-6 to TRBJ2-5; D remains unclear. The V gene's germline CDR1 is MNHNY and CDR2 SVGAGI (reference sequence). V was clipped by 2 bases and J by 0 bases, with 4 bases between them. This CDR3 has 13 residues. CDR3 DNA sequence: TGTGCCAGCAGTTACCCAGACCAAGAGACCCAGTACTTC. It yields the protein CASSYPDQETQYF.

This chain uses TRBV10-3 with TRBJ2-7; D is possibly TRBD2 (6 bases). V lost 8 bases and J lost 6, with 11 bases in between. CDR1 ENHRY and CDR2 SYGVKD come from the germline V gene. The CDR3 runs to 11 residues. In DNA, the CDR3 is TGTGCCATCGGGGGGAGCGGCGAGCAGTACTTC. It codes for CAIGGSGEQYF.

On this clone: Since no conserved phenylalanine or tryptophan closes the CDR3, a read error is the likely cause. Because the CDR3's place on the DNA is in doubt, the DNA is left out and the CDR3 is given as listed by TCRdb. The chain carries TRBV27 and TRBJ1-2; the tabulated D call, TRBD1, remains unverified against the DNA. Germline values: CDR1 MNHEY, CDR2 SMNVEV (reference sequence). Counting both end residues, the CDR3 totals 11 amino acids. CDR3 residues: CASSSPTYREQ.

The rearrangement joins TRBV9 to TRBJ1-5, with a weak D call TRBD1 (6 bases). V gave up 4 bases and J gave up 11 bases, with 16 bases separating them. Germline CDR1 and CDR2: SGDLS and YYNGEE. The CDR3 contains 13 residues. CDR3 sequence reads: CASSRTTGLAQHF. The CDR3 DNA sequence: TGTGCCAGCAGCCGCACTACAGGGCTAGCCCAGCATTTT.

The chain has TRBV15 and TRBJ1-1, with D tentatively TRBD1 (5 bases). This CDR3 region has 15 residues. Trimming left V 1 base short and J 3 bases short, with 12 bases between. The germline gives CDR1 LNHNV, CDR2 YYDKDF (reference sequence). The DNA for the CDR3 is TGTGCCACCAGCAGAGGTCCAGGGTTGGACACTGAAGCTTTCTTT. Translating it yields CATSRGPGLDTEAFF.

The chain recombines TRBV28 with TRBJ2-2; 11 nucleotides match TRBD1. In germline, CDR1 is MDHEN, CDR2 SYDVKM. The CDR3 runs 14 residues. The ends lost 5 bases at V and 9 bases at J; junction bases unmatched: 5. In nucleotides, the CDR3 is TGTGCCAGCAGTGTTGGACAGGGGGCCCGGGAGCTGTTTTTT. Its translation: CASSVGQGARELFF.

The chain uses TRBV15 and TRBJ2-5; the D gene is possibly TRBD1 (5 bases). The CDR3 length is 14 residues. With 5 bases removed from V and 2 bases from J, the gap between germline ends came to 12 bases. The germline CDR1 and CDR2 sequences are LNHNV and YYDKDF (reference sequence). The CDR3 region has the DNA TGTGCCACCAGCTCGAACAGGATACAAGAGACCCAGTACTTC. Its translation: CATSSNRIQETQYF.

The chain links TRBV6-2 or TRBV6-3 to TRBJ2-2, with TRBD2 matching over 7 bases. From germline, CDR1 is MNHEY and CDR2 SVGEGT. The CDR3 is 16 residues long. After removal of 0 bases from V and 4 bases from J, the junction contained 5 bases not matched to a gene. The CDR3 region has the DNA TGTGCCAGCAGTTACTCGAGCGGGGCGGGCACCGGGGAGCTGTTTTTT. Translating it yields CASSYSSGAGTGELFF.

The table lists this clone with a few counts. CDR3: CSVAYRVDTEAFF. The CDR3 nucleotides are TGCAGCGTCGCATACAGGGTTGACACTGAAGCTTTCTTT. This chain connects TRBV29-1 to TRBJ1-1; D perhaps matches TRBD1 (6 bases). The germline CDR1 and CDR2 sequences are SQVTM and ANQGSEA. The CDR3 extends over 13 amino acids. V lost 6 bases and J lost 3, with 14 bases in between.

The rearrangement links TRBV28 to TRBJ1-2, with a weak D call TRBD1 (5 bases). Trimming removed 5 bases at V and 0 bases at J, with 16 bases between. From germline, CDR1 is MDHEN and CDR2 SYDVKM. The CDR3 has 16 residues. This CDR3 is CASSPVQSTANYGYTF. DNA of the CDR3: TGTGCCAGCAGTCCGGTACAGTCGACAGCTAACTATGGCTACACCTTC.